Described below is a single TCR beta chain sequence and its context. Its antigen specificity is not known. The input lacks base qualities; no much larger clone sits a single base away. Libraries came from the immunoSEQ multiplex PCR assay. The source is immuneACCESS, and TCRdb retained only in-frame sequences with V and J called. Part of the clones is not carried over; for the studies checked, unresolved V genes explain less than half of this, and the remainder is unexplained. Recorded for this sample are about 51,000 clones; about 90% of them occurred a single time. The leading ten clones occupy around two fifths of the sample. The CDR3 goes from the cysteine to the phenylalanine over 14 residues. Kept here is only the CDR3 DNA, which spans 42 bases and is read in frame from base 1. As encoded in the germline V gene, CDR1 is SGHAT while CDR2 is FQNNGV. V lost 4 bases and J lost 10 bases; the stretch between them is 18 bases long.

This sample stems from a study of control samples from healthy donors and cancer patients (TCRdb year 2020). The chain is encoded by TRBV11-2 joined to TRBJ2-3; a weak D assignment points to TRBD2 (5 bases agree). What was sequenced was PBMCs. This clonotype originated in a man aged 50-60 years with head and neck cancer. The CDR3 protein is CASSSDQDYGAQYF. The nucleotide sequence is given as TGTGCCAGCAGCTCGGACCAAGATTACGGGGCGCAGTATTTT.